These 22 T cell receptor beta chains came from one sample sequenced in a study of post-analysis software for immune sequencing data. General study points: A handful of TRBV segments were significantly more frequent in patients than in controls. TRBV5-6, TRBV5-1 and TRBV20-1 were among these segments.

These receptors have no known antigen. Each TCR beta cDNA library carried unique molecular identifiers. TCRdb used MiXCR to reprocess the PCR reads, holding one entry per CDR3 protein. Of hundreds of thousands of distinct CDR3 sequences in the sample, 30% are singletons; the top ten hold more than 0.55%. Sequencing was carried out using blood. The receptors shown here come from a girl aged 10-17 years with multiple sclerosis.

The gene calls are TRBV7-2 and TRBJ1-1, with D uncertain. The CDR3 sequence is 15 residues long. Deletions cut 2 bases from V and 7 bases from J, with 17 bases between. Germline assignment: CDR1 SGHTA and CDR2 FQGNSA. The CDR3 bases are TGTGCCAGCAGCTTATTTACGGGCGGAGAGGGTGAAGCTTTCTTT. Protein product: CASSLFTGGEGEAFF.

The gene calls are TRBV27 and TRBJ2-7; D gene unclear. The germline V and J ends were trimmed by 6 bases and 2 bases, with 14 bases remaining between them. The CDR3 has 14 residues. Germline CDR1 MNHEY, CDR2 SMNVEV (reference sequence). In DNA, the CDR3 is TGTGCCAGCAGGTCCGGGCGAGTCCCCTACGAGCAGTACTTC. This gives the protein CASRSGRVPYEQYF.

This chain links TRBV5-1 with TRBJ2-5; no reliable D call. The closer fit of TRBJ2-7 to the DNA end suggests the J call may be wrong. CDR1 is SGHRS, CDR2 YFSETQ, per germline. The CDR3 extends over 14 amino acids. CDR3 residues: CASSPTGQAYEQYF. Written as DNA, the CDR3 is TGCGCCAGCAGTCCGACGGGTCAGGCCTACGAGCAGTACTTC.

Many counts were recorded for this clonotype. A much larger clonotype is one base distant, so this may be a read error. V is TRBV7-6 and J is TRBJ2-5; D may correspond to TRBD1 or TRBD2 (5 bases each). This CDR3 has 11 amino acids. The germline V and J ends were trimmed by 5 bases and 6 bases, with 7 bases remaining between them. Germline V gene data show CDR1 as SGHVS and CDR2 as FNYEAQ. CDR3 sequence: CASSPGQTQYF. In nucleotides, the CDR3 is TGTGCCAGCAGCCCGGGACAGACCCAGTACTTC.

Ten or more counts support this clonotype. The CDR3 DNA reads as TGTGCCAGCAGCTTAGGCGTCAGTGGGAATGAGCAGTTCTTC. The encoded protein is CASSLGVSGNEQFF. The chain uses TRBV7-2 and TRBJ2-1, with D unclear. Germline CDR1 SGHTA, CDR2 FQGNSA. Trimming stripped 1 base from V and 7 bases from J, with 11 bases between. This CDR3 is built from 14 residues.

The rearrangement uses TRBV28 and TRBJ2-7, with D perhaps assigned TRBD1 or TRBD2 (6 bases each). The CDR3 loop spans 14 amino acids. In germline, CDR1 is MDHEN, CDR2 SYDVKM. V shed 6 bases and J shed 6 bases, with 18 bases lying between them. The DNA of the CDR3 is TGTGCCAGCAGGATACAGGGAGGAGGCGGCGAGCAGTACTTC. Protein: CASRIQGGGGEQYF.

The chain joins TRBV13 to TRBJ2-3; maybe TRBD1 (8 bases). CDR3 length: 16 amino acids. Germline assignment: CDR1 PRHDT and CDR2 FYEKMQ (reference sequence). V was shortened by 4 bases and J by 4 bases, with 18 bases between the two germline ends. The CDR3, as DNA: TGTGCCAGCAGCTCTCAACAGGGGGGGCCCTCAGATACGCAGTATTTT. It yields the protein CASSSQQGGPSDTQYF.

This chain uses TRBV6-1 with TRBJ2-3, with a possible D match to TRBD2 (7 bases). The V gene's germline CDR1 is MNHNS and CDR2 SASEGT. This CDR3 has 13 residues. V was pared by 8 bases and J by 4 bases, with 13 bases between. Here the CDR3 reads CASGGALSDTQYF. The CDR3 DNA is TGTGCCAGCGGGGGGGCCCTGTCAGATACGCAGTATTTT.

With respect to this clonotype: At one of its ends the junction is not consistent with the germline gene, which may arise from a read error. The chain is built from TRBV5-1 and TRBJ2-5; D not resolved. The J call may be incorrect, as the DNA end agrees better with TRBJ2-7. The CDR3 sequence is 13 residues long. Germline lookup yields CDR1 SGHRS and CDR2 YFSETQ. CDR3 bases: TGCGTCAGCAGCTTGGATCCCCGAGACGAGCAGTACTTC. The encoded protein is CVSSLDPRDEQYF.

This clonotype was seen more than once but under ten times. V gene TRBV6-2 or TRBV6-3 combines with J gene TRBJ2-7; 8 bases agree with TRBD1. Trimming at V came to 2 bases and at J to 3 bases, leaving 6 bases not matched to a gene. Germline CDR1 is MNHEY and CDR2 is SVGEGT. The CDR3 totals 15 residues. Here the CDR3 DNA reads TGTGCCAGCAGTTACGCTGGACAGGGTGGCTACGAGCAGTACTTC. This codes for CASSYAGQGGYEQYF.

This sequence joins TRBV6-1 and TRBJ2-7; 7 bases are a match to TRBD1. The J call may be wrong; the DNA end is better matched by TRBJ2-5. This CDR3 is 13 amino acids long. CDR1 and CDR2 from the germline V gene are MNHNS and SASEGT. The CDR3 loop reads CASRDRSQETQYF. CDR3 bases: TGTGCCAGCAGGGACAGGTCCCAAGAGACCCAGTACTTC.

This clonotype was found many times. For the CDR3, the DNA is TGTGCCAGCAGACCCGACAGCAACCGGTTGAGCTCCTACAATGAGCAGTTCTTC. The encoded protein is CASRPDSNRLSSYNEQFF. The chain carries TRBV12-3 or TRBV12-4 and TRBJ2-1, with a tentative D call TRBD1 (5 bases). Deletions cut 6 bases from V and 0 bases from J, with 21 bases between. This CDR3 region has 18 residues.

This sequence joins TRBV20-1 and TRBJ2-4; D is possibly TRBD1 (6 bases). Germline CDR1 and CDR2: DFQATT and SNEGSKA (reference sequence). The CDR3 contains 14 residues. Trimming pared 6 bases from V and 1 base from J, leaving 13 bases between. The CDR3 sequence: CSANEDSAKNIQYF. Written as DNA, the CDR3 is TGCAGTGCAAATGAGGACAGCGCCAAAAACATTCAGTACTTC.

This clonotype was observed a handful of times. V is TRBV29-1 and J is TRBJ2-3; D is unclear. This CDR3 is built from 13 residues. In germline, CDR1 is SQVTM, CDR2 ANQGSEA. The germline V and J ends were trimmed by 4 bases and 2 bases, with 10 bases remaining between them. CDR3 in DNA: TGCAGCGTTGTTCCCCCTCACACAGATACGCAGTATTTT. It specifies CSVVPPHTDTQYF.

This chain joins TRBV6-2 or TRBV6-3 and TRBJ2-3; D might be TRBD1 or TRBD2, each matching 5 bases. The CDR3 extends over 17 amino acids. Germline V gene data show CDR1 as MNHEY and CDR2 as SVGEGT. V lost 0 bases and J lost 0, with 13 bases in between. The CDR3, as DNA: TGTGCCAGCAGTTACTCCATCGGGACCCAAAGCACAGATACGCAGTATTTT. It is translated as CASSYSIGTQSTDTQYF.

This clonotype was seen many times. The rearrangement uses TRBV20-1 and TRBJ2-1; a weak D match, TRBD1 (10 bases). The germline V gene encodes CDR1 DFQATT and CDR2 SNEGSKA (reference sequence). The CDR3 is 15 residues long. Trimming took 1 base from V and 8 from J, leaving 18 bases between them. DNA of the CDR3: TGCAGTGCTAGAGTATCTAGCGGGACAGGGGATGAGCAGTTCTTC. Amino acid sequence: CSARVSSGTGDEQFF.

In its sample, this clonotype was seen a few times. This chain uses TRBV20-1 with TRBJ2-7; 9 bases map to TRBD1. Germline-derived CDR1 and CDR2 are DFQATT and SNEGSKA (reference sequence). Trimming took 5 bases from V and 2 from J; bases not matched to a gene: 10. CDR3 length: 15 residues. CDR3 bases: TGCAGTGCTCCACGCCCGGGACAGGGAACCTACGAGCAGTACTTC. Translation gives CSAPRPGQGTYEQYF.

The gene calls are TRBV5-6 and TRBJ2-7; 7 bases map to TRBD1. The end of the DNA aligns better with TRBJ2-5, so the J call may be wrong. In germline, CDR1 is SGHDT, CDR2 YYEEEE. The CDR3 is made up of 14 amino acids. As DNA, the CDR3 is TGTGCCAGCAGCTCTCAAGACAGGGTAGAGACCCAGTACTTC. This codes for CASSSQDRVETQYF.

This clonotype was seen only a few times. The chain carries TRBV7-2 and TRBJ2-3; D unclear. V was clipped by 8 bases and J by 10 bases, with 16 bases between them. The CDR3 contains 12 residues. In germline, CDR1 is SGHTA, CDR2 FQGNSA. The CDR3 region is CASQLAEHSQYF. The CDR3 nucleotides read TGTGCCAGCCAGTTAGCAGAGCACTCGCAGTATTTT. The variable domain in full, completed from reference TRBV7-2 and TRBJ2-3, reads GAGVSQSPSNKVTEKGKDVELRCDPISGHTALYWYRQSLGQGLEFLIYFQGNSAPDKSGLPSDRFSAERTGGSVSTLTIQRTQQEDSAVYLCASQLAEHSQYFGPGTRLTVL.

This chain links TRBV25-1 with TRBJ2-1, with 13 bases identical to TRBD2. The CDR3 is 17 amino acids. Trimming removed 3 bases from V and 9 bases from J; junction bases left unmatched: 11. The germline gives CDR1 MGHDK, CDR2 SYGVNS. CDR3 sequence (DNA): TGTGCCAGCAGTGAGCCTTCGGGACTAGCGGGACGGCCTGAGCAGTTCTTC. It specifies CASSEPSGLAGRPEQFF.

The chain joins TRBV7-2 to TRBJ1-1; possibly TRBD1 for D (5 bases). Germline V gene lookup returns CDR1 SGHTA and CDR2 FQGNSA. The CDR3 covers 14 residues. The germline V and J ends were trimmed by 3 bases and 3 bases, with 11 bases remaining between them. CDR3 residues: CASSLGGLDTEAFF. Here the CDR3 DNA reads TGTGCCAGCAGCTTGGGGGGATTGGACACTGAAGCTTTCTTT.

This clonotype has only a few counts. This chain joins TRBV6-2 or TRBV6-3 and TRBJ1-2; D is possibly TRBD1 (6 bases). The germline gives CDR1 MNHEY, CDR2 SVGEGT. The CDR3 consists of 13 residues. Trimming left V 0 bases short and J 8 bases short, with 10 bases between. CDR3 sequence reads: CASSYSEGDGYTF. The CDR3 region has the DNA TGTGCCAGCAGTTACTCAGAGGGGGACGGCTACACCTTC.